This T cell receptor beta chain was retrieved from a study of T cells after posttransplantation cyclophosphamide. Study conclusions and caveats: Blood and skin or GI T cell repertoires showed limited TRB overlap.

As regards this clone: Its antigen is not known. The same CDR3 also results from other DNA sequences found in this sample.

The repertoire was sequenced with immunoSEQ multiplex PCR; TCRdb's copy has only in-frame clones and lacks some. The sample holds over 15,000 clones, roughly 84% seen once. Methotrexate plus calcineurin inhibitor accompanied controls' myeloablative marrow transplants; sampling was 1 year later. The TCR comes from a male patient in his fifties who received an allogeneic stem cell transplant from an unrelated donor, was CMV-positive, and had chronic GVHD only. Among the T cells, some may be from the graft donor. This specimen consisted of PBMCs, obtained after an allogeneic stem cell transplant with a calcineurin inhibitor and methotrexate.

The CDR3 sequence: CASSLQENTEAFF. CDR3 in DNA: TGTGCCAGCAGCTTGCAGGAGAACACTGAAGCTTTCTTT. The chain couples TRBV7-6 to TRBJ1-1; no definite D call. Germline CDR1 reads SGHVS; CDR2 reads FNYEAQ. The CDR3 consists of 13 residues. Trimming left V 3 bases short and J 1 base short, with 6 bases between. The full variable domain, in which reference TRBV7-6 and TRBJ1-1 provide the parts outside the CDR3, is GAGVSQSPRYKVTKRGQDVALRCDPISGHVSLYWYRQALGQGPEFLTYFNYEAQQDKSGLPNDRFSAERPEGSISTLTIQRTEQRDSAMYRCASSLQENTEAFFGQGTRLTVV.